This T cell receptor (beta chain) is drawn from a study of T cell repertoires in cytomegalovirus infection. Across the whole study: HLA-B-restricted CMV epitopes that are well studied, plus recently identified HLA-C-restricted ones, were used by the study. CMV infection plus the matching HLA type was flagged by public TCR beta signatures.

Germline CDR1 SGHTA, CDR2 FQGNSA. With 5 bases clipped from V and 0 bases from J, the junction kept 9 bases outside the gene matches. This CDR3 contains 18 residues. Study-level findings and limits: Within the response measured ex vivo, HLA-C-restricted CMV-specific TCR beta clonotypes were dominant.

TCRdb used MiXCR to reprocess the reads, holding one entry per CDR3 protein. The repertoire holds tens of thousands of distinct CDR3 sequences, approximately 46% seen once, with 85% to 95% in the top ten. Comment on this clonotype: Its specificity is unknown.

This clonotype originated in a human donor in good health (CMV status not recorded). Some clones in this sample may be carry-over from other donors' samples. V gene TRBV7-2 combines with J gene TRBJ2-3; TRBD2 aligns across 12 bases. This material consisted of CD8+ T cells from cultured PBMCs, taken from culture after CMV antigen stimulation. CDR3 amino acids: CASSPWGLAGGSTDTQYF. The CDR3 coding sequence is TGTGCCAGCAGCCCGTGGGGACTAGCGGGTGGAAGCACAGATACGCAGTATTTT. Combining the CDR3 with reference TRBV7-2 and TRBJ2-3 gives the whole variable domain GAGVSQSPSNKVTEKGKDVELRCDPISGHTALYWYRQSLGQGLEFLIYFQGNSAPDKSGLPSDRFSAERTGGSVSTLTIQRTQQEDSAVYLCASSPWGLAGGSTDTQYFGPGTRLTVL.